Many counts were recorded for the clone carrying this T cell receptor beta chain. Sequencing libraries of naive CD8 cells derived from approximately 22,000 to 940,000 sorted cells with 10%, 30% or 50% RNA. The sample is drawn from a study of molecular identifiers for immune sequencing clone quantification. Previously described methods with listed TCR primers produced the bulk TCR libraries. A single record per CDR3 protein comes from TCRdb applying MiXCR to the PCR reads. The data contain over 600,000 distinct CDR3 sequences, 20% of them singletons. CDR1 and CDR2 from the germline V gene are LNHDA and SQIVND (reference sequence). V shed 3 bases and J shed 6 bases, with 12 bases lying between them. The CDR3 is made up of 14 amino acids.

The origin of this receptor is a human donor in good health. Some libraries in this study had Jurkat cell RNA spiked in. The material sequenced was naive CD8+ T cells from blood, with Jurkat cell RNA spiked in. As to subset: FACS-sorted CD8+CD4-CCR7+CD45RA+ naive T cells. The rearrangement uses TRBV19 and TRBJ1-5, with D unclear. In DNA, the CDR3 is TGTGCCAGTAGTATTTCCCCGGTAGGTCAGCCCCAGCATTTT. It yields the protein CASSISPVGQPQHF. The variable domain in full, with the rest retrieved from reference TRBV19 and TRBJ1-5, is DGGITQSPKYLFRKEGQNVTLSCEQNLNHDAMYWYRQDPGQGLRLIYYSQIVNDFQKGDIAEGYSVSREKKESFPLTVTSAQKNPTAFYLCASSISPVGQPQHFGDGTRLSIL.